One sample yielded the 9 T cell receptor beta chains listed below, sequenced in a study of blood T cell repertoires in COVID-19. Here immunoSEQ multiplex PCR was the method, and the copy in TCRdb shows in-frame clones only, minus some. The sample gives about 120,000 clones, approximately 83% of which show up once; roughly 12% is in the top ten. Material for sequencing was peripheral blood. These TCRs come from a man in his fifties or sixties with acute or convalescent COVID-19.

The chain uses TRBV5-1 and TRBJ1-5; 8 bases map to TRBD1. The CDR3 spans 15 residues. Germline CDR1 is SGHRS and CDR2 is YFSETQ. V shed 5 bases and J 0 bases; nucleotides not matched to a gene: 4. The CDR3 DNA reads as TGCGCCAGCAGGTCCGGGACAGGTAGCAATCAGCCCCAGCATTTT. As protein: CASRSGTGSNQPQHF. The full variable domain, completed using reference TRBV5-1 and TRBJ1-5, is KAGVTQTPRYLIKTRGQQVTLSCSPISGHRSVSWYQQTPGQGLQFLFEYFSETQRNKGNFPGRFSGRQFSNSRSEMNVSTLELGDSALYLCASRSGTGSNQPQHFGDGTRLSIL.

This chain uses TRBV28 with TRBJ1-4, with 9 nucleotides matching TRBD1. V shed 7 bases, J shed 7 bases, and the junction held 10 bases outside the gene matches. The CDR3 spans 15 residues. Germline CDR1 MDHEN, CDR2 SYDVKM. The CDR3 region is CASNSLGQGSEKLFF. DNA for the CDR3: TGTGCCAGCAATTCATTGGGACAGGGTAGTGAAAAACTGTTTTTT.

Of note for this clone: Germline and junction disagree at one end, which may indicate a read error. The gene calls are TRBV4-1 and TRBJ2-1; 13 nucleotides match TRBD2. The CDR3 runs to 15 residues. Per the germline V gene, CDR1 is MGHRA and CDR2 is YSYEKL. The CDR3 bases are TGCGCCAGCAGCCAAGAAACTAGCGGGAGGGGATCCCCGATCTTC. Protein: CASSQETSGRGSPIF.

The rearrangement joins TRBV11-3 to TRBJ2-3; the D gene is possibly TRBD1 (6 bases). Trimming shortened V by 5 bases and J by 8 bases, and 26 bases separated the two germline ends. The CDR3 spans 17 residues. Germline loops: CDR1 SGHNT, CDR2 YENEEA. The chain's CDR3 is CASSLELTGATPGTQYF. The CDR3 bases are TGTGCCAGCAGCCTGGAGTTGACAGGAGCTACCCCCGGTACGCAGTATTTT.

This clone was seen a handful of times. The V call is TRBV5-6, the J call TRBJ1-2; tentative D call: TRBD1 (6 bases). The V end lost 7 bases, the J end lost 5 bases, and 18 bases lay between the germline ends. Per germline, CDR1 SGHDT and CDR2 YYEEEE. This CDR3 has 14 amino acids. The CDR3 here is CASRYAGVGYGYTF. CDR3 DNA: TGTGCCAGCCGTTATGCAGGGGTTGGGTATGGCTACACCTTC.

The chain has TRBV3-1 (or the pseudogene TRBV3-2) and TRBJ2-3, with 11 nucleotides matching TRBD2. The length of the CDR3 is 16 residues. The junction had 8 bases not matched to a gene; V was cut back by 4 bases and J by 5 bases. Germline CDR1 reads LGHDT; CDR2 reads YNNKEL (reference sequence). The CDR3 region has the DNA TGTGCCAGCAGCCGCCAACTAGCGGGAGCGAAAGATACGCAGTATTTT. It codes for CASSRQLAGAKDTQYF.

V and J are TRBV18 and TRBJ2-1; no clear D. The germline V gene encodes CDR1 KGHSH and CDR2 LQKENI. This CDR3 has 14 amino acids. Trimming took 0 bases from V and 4 from J, leaving 7 bases between them. CDR3 loop: CASSPPSLYNEQFF. The CDR3 nucleotides are TGTGCCAGCTCACCACCCTCACTTTACAATGAGCAGTTCTTC.

CDR3 loop: CASRGDRYEQYF. The DNA of the CDR3 is TGTGCCAGCAGGGGGGACAGGTACGAGCAGTACTTC. V is TRBV6-6 and J is TRBJ2-7; 8 bases are shared with TRBD1. Per the germline V gene, CDR1 is MNHNY and CDR2 is SVGAGI (reference sequence). V trimming: 6 bases; J trimming: 4 bases; junction bases outside the gene matches: 2. The CDR3 sequence is 12 residues long.

The rearrangement joins TRBV19 to TRBJ1-1; D not certain. Trimming removed 1 base at V and 10 bases at J, with 7 bases between. Germline V gene lookup returns CDR1 LNHDA and CDR2 SQIVND (reference sequence). This CDR3 is built from 11 residues. Here the CDR3 DNA reads TGTGCCAGTAGTATAGCCGGGTTAGCTTTCTTT. Translating gives CASSIAGLAFF.